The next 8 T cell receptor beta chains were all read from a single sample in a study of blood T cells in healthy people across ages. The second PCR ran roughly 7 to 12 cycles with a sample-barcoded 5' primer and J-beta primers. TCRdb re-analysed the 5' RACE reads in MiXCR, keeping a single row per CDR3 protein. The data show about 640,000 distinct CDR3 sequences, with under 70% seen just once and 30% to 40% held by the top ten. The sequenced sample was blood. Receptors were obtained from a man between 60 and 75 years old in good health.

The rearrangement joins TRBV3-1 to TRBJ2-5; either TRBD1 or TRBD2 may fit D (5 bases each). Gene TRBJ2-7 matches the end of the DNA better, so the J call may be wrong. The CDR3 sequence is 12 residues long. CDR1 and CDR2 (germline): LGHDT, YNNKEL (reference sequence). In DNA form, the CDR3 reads TGTGCCAGCAGCTTCGGGACCGGCGAGCAGTACTTC. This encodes CASSFGTGEQYF.

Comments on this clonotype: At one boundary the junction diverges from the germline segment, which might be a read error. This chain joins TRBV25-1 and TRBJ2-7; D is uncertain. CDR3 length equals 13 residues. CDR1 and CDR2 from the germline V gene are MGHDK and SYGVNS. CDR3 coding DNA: TGTGCCAGCAATGAATATGGCGGCTACGAGCAGTACTTC. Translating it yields CASNEYGGYEQYF.

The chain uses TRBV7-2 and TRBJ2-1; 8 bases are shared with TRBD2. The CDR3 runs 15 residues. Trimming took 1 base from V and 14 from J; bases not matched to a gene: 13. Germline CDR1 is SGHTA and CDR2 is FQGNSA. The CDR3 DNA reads TGTGCCAGCAGCTTAGTCGGGACTAGGCGAAGAAGGGAGTTCTTC. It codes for CASSLVGTRRRREFF.

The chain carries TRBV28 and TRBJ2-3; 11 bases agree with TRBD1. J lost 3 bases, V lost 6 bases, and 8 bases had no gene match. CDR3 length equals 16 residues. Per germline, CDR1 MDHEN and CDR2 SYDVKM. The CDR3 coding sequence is TGTGCCAGCAGAGGACAGGGGGCTCTGAGAACAGATACGCAGTATTTT. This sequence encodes CASRGQGALRTDTQYF. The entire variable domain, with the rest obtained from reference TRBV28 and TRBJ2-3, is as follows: DVKVTQSSRYLVKRTGEKVFLECVQDMDHENMFWYRQDPGLGLRLIYFSYDVKMKEKGDIPEGYSVSREKKERFSLILESASTNQTSMYLCASRGQGALRTDTQYFGPGTRLTVL.

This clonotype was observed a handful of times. The CDR3 nucleotides read TGTGCCAGCAGTTACTCGGGACAGAGCCTGTCTGGCTACACCTTC. Protein: CASSYSGQSLSGYTF. The chain couples TRBV6-2 or TRBV6-3 to TRBJ1-2, with TRBD1 matching over 7 bases. Germline V CDR1 and CDR2: MNHEY, SVGEGT. The V segment lost 0 bases and the J segment 7 bases; nucleotides outside the gene matches: 8. This CDR3 spans 15 amino acids.

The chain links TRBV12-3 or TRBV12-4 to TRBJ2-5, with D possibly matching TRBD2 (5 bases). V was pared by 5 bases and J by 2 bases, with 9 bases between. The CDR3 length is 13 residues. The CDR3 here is CASSRTQQETQYF. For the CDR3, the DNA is TGTGCCAGCAGTCGGACTCAACAAGAGACCCAGTACTTC.

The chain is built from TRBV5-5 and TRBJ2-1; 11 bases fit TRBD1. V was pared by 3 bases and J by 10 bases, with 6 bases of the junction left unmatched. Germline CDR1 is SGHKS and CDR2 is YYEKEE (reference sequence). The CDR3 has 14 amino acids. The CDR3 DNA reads TGTGCCAGCAGCTCGGGACAGGGGGATGACGAGCAGTTCTTC. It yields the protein CASSSGQGDDEQFF. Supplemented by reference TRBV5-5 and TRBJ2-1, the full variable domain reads DAGVTQSPTHLIKTRGQQVTLRCSPISGHKSVSWYQQVLGQGPQFIFQYYEKEERGRGNFPDRFSARQFPNYSSELNVNALLLGDSALYLCASSSGQGDDEQFFGPGTRLTVL.

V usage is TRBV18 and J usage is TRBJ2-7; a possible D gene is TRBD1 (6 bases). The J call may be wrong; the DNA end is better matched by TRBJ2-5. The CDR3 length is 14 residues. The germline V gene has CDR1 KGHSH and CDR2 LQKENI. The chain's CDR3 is CASSPTGREETQYF. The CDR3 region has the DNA TGTGCCAGCTCACCCACAGGGCGCGAAGAGACCCAGTACTTC.